One and the same sample provided the 3 T cell receptor beta chains below, sequenced in a study of radiotherapy plus CTLA-4 blockade in lung cancer. The protocol was immunoSEQ multiplex PCR, while the TCRdb copy is restricted to in-frame clones and leaves out a portion. Seen here are about 15,000 clones, 80% to 90% observed once, and the top ten hold approximately 15%. The sample here was peripheral blood, taken from a patient treated with radiotherapy plus ipilimumab. These receptors all stem from a human donor with non-small cell lung cancer that progressed on radiotherapy plus ipilimumab. Some clones in this sample may be carry-over from other donors' samples.

The CDR3, as DNA: TGTGCCAGCAGCTTAGATTACAGGACTGAAGCTTTCTTT. This gives the protein CASSLDYRTEAFF. The chain combines TRBV7-6 with TRBJ1-1, with a tentative D call TRBD1 (5 bases). The CDR3 loop spans 13 amino acids. Between the trimmed V and J ends, which lost 1 base and 5 bases, there was a span of 8 bases. The germline V gene encodes CDR1 SGHVS and CDR2 FNYEAQ.

The J gene is TRBJ2-3, the V gene TRBV14; D call uncertain. V lost 0 bases and J lost 2, with 3 bases in between. The germline V gene has CDR1 SGHDN and CDR2 FVKESK. This CDR3 comprises 13 residues. CDR3 bases: TGTGCCAGCAGCCAAGACCTCACAGATACGCAGTATTTT. As protein: CASSQDLTDTQYF.

V gene TRBV7-2 combines with J gene TRBJ2-7, with 9 bases fitting TRBD2. The trim removed 2 bases at V and 1 base at J, leaving 12 bases unmatched. The germline CDR1 and CDR2 sequences are SGHTA and FQGNSA. This CDR3 is built from 18 residues. The CDR3 is CASSLPHAGGPQSYEQYF. Written as DNA, the CDR3 is TGTGCCAGCAGCTTACCCCATGCGGGAGGGCCCCAATCCTACGAGCAGTACTTC.